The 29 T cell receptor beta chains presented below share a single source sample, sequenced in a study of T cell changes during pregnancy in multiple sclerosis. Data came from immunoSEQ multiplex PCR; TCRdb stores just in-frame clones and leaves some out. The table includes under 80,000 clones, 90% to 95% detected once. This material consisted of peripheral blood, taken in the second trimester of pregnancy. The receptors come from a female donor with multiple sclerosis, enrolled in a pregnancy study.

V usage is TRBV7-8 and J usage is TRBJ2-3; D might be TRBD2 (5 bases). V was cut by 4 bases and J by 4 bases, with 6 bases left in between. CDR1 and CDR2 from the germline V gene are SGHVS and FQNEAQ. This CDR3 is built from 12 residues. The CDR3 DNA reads TGTGCCAGCAGCTCGAGGGCAGATACGCAGTATTTT. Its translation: CASSSRADTQYF.

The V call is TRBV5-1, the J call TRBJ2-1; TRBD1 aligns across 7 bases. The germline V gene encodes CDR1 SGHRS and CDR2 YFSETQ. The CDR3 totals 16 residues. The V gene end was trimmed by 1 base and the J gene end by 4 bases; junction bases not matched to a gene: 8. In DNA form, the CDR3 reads TGCGCCAGCAGCTTGCAGGTGACAGGGTTTTACAATGAGCAGTTCTTC. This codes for CASSLQVTGFYNEQFF.

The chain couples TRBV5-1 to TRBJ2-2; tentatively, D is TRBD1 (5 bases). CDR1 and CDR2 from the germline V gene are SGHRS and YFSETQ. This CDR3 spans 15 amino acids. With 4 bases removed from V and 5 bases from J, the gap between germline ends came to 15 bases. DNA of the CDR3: TGCGCCAGCAGCGCGGCCAGGGTAGATACCGGGGAGCTGTTTTTT. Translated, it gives CASSAARVDTGELFF.

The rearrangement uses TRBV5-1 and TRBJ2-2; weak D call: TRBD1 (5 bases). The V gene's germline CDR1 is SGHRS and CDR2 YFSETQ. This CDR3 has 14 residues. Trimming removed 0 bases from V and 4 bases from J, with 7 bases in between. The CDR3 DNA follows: TGCGCCAGCAGCTTGGGTCAGGGCACCGGGGAGCTGTTTTTT. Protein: CASSLGQGTGELFF.

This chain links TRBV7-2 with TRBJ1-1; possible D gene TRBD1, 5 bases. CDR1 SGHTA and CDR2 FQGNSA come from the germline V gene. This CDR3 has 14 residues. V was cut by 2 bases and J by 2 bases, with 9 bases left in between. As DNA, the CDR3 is TGTGCCAGCAGCTTAACAGGTCCCAACACTGAAGCTTTCTTT. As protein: CASSLTGPNTEAFF.

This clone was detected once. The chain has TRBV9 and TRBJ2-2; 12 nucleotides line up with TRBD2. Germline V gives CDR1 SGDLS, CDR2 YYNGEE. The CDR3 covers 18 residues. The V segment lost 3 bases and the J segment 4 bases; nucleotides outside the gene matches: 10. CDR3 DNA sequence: TGTGCCAGCAGCGAGCTCCCATCGACTAGCGGGGGCACCGGGGAGCTGTTTTTT. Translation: CASSELPSTSGGTGELFF.

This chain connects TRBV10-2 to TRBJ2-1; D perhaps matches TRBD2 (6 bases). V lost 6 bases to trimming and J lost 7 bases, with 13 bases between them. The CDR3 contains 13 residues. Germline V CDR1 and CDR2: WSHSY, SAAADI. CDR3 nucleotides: TGCGCCAGCAGGCGGGAAAATACAAATGAGCAGTTCTTC. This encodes CASRRENTNEQFF.

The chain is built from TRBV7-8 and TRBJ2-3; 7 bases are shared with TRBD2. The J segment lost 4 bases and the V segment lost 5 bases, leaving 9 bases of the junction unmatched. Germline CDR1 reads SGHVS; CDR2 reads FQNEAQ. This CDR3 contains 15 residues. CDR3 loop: CASSMRLAGSDTQYF. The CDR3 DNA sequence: TGTGCCAGCAGCATGAGACTAGCTGGTTCAGATACGCAGTATTTT.

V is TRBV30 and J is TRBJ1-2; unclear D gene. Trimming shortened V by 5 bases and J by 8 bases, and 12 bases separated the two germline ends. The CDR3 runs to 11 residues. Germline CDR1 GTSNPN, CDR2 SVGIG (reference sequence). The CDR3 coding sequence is TGTGCCTGGGACCCCGCGGGAGGCTACACCTTC. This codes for CAWDPAGGYTF.

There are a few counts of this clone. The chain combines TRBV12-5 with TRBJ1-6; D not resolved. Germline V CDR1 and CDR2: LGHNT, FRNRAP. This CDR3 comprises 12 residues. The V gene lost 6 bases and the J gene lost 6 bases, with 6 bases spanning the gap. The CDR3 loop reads CASGQINSPLHF. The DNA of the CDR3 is TGTGCTAGTGGCCAAATTAATTCACCCCTCCACTTT. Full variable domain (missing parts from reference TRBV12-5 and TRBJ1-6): DARVTQTPRHKVTEMGQEVTMRCQPILGHNTVFWYRQTMMQGLELLAYFRNRAPLDDSGMPKDRFSAEMPDATLATLKIQPSEPRDSAVYFCASGQINSPLHFGNGTRLTVT.

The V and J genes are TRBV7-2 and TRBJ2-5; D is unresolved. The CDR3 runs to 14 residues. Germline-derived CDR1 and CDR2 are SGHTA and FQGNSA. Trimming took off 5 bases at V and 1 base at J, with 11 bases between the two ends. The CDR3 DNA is TGTGCCAGCAGCCGCGGCGGTTCCCAAGAGACCCAGTACTTC. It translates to CASSRGGSQETQYF.

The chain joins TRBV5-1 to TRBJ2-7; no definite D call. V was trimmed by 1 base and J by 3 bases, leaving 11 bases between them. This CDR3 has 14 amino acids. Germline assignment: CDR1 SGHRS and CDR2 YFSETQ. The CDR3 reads CASSLNLGSYEQYF. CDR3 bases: TGCGCCAGCAGCTTGAACCTTGGTAGCTACGAGCAGTACTTC.

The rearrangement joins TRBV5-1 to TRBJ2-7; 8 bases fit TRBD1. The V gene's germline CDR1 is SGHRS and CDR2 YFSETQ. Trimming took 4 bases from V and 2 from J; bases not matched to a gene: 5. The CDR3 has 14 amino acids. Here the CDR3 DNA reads TGCGCCAGCAGCAGCCGGGACAGGACCTACGAGCAGTACTTC. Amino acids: CASSSRDRTYEQYF.

CDR3 region: CASSFGGVEAYEQYF. In DNA, the CDR3 is TGTGCCAGCAGTTTCGGAGGGGTAGAAGCCTACGAGCAGTACTTC. The chain is built from TRBV28 and TRBJ2-7; TRBD2 is a possible D gene (6 bases). The CDR3 sequence is 15 residues long. Germline V gene lookup returns CDR1 MDHEN and CDR2 SYDVKM. V was clipped by 3 bases and J by 2 bases, with 14 bases between them.

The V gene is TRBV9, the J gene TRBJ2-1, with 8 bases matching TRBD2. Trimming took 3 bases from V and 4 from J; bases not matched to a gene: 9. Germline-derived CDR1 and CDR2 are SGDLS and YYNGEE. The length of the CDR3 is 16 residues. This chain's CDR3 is CASSGTGGGPYNEQFF. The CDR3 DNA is TGTGCCAGCAGCGGGACCGGGGGGGGGCCTTACAATGAGCAGTTCTTC. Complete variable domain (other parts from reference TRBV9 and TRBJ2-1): DSGVTQTPKHLITATGQRVTLRCSPRSGDLSVYWYQQSLDQGLQFLIQYYNGEERAKGNILERFSAQQFPDLHSELNLSSLELGDSALYFCASSGTGGGPYNEQFFGPGTRLTVL.

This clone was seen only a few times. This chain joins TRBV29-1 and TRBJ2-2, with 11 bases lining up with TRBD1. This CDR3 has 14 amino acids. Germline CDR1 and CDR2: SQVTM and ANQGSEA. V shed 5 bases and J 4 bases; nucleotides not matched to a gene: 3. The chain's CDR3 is CSVWTGGFTGELFF. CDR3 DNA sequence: TGCAGCGTTTGGACAGGGGGCTTCACCGGGGAGCTGTTTTTT.

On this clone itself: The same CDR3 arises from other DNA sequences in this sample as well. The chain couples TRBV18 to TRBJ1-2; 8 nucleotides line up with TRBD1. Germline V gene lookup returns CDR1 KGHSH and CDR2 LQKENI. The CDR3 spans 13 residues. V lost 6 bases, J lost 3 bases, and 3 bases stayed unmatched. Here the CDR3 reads CASSEDRDYGYTF. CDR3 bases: TGTGCCAGCTCCGAGGACAGGGACTATGGCTACACCTTC.

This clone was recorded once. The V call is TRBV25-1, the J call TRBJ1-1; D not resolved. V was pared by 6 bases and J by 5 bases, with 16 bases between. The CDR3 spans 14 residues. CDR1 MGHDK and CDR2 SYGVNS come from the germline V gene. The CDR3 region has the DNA TGTGCCAGCAGCGACGGAGGGTGGCGGACTGAAGCTTTCTTT. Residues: CASSDGGWRTEAFF.

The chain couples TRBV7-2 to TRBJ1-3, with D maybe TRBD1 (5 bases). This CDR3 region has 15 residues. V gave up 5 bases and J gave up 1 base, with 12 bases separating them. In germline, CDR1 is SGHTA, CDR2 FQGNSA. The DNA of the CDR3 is TGTGCCAGCAGCCCCGGAGGGGTATCTGGAAACACCATATATTTT. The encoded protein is CASSPGGVSGNTIYF.

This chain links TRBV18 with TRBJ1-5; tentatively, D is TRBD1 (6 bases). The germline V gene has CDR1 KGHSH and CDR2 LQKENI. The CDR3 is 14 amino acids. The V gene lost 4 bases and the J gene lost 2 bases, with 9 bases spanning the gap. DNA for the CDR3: TGTGCCAGCTCACTAGGGGGGGGCAATCAGCCCCAGCATTTT. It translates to CASSLGGGNQPQHF.

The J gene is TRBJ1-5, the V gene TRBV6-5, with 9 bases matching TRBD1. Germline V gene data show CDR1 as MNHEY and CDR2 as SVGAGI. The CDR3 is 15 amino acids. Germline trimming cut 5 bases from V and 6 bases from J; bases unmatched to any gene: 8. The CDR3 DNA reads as TGTGCCAGCAGTCACAGGGGGCGATTGGGTCAGCCCCAGCATTTT. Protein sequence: CASSHRGRLGQPQHF.

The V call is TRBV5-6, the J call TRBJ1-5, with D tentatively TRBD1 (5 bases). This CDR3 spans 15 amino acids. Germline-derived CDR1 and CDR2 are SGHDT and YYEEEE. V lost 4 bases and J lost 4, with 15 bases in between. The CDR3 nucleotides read TGTGCCAGCAGCCCCTGGGGCAGGACGAATCAGCCCCAGCATTTT. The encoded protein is CASSPWGRTNQPQHF. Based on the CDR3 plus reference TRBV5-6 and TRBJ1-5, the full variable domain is DAGVTQSPTHLIKTRGQQVTLRCSPKSGHDTVSWYQQALGQGPQFIFQYYEEEERQRGNFPDRFSGHQFPNYSSELNVNALLLGDSALYLCASSPWGRTNQPQHFGDGTRLSIL.

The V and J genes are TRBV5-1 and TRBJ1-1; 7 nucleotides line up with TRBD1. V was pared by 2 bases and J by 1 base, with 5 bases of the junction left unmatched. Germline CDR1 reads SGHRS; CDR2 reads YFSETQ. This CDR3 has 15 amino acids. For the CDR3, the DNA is TGCGCCAGCAGCTTAGGACAGGCCCCGAACACTGAAGCTTTCTTT. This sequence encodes CASSLGQAPNTEAFF. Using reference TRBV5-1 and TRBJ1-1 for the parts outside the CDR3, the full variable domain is KAGVTQTPRYLIKTRGQQVTLSCSPISGHRSVSWYQQTPGQGLQFLFEYFSETQRNKGNFPGRFSGRQFSNSRSEMNVSTLELGDSALYLCASSLGQAPNTEAFFGQGTRLTVV.

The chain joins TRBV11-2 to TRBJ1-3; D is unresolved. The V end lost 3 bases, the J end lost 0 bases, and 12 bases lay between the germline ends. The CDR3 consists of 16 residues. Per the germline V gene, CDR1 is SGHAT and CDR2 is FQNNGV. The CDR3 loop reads CASSFRAPSSGNTIYF. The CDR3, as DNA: TGTGCCAGCAGCTTCAGAGCCCCTAGCTCTGGAAACACCATATATTTT. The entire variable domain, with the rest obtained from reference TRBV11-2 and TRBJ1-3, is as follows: EAGVAQSPRYKIIEKRQSVAFWCNPISGHATLYWYQQILGQGPKLLIQFQNNGVVDDSQLPKDRFSAERLKGVDSTLKIQPAKLEDSAVYLCASSFRAPSSGNTIYFGEGSWLTVV.

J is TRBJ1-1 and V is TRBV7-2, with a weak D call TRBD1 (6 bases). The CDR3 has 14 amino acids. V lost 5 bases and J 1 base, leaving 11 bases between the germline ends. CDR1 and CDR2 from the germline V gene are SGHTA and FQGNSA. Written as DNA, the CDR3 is TGTGCCAGCAGCCTGCAGACAGGGAACACTGAAGCTTTCTTT. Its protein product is CASSLQTGNTEAFF. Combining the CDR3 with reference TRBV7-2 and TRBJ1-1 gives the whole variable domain GAGVSQSPSNKVTEKGKDVELRCDPISGHTALYWYRQSLGQGLEFLIYFQGNSAPDKSGLPSDRFSAERTGGSVSTLTIQRTQQEDSAVYLCASSLQTGNTEAFFGQGTRLTVV.

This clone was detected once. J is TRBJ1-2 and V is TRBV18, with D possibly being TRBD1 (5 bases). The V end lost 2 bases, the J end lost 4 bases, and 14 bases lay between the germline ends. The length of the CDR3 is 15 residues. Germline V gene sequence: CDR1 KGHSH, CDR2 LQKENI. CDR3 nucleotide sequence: TGTGCCAGCTCACCAGGGGGGATTCAGGTCTATGGCTACACCTTC. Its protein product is CASSPGGIQVYGYTF.

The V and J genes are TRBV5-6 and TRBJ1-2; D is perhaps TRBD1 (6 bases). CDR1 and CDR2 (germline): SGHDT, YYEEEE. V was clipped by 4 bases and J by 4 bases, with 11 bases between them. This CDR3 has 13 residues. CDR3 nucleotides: TGTGCCAGCAGCATGACAGGTGTCTATGGCTACACCTTC. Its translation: CASSMTGVYGYTF.

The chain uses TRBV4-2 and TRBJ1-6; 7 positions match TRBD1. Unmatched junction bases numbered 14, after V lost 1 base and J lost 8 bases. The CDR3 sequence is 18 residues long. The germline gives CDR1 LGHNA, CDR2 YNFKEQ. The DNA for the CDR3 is TGTGCCAGCAGCCAAGCACCCAACTTAGGGGGCCCCCATTCACCCCTCCACTTT. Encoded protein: CASSQAPNLGGPHSPLHF.

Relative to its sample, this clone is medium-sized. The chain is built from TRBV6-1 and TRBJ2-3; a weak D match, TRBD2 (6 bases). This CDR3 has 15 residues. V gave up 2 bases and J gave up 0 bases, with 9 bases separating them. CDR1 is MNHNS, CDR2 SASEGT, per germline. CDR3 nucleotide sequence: TGTGCCAGCAGTGAAATGGAGGGGAGCACAGATACGCAGTATTTT. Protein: CASSEMEGSTDTQYF.